This T cell receptor (beta chain) was obtained from a study of blood T cell repertoires in COVID-19. CDR3 length: 14 amino acids. V gave up 2 bases and J gave up 10 bases; unmatched junction bases: 6. Germline CDR1 and CDR2: MNHEY and SMNVEV (reference sequence). Sequencing was performed with immunoSEQ multiplex PCR; in TCRdb, only in-frame clones are kept and a portion is missing. Here the sample spans about 220,000 clones, approximately 86% being singletons. Sequencing used peripheral blood. The receptor was derived from a woman of 80 years or more with acute or convalescent COVID-19. This sequence joins TRBV27 and TRBJ2-1; 9 nucleotides line up with TRBD2. The CDR3 nucleotides are TGTGCCAGCAGTTTAAGGCGGGGGGGCAGCGAGCAGTTCTTC. Its protein is CASSLRRGGSEQFF.